This section outlines one T cell receptor (beta chain) sequence together with its context. Its antigen remains unknown. This sample was taken from a study of cytomegalovirus exposure and HLA in healthy donors. General study results and limits: Among donors in an Asian-associated ancestry cluster, a later analysis reportedly found fewer N-insertions than the roughly 700-donor mean.

The CDR3 consists of 14 residues. Germline CDR1 is GTSNPN and CDR2 is SVGIG (reference sequence). Trimming shortened V by 2 bases and J by 5 bases, and 12 bases separated the two germline ends. In the PCR, 60 Vbeta and 13 Jbeta primers were used. Original processing notes: In a later analysis, the count reached some 75 million unique TCR beta chains, with roughly 11 million shared. Sequenced by immunoSEQ multiplex PCR; TCRdb stores in-frame clones only, minus some. V, J and clone size reflect that table, while D and trimming were determined from the DNA. The data hold approximately 120,000 clones, with around 72% observed a single time.

Sequencing used PBMCs. The chain couples TRBV30 to TRBJ2-2; D uncertain. The receptor was isolated from a woman between 50 and 59 years old in good health and CMV-seropositive. The CDR3 is CAWSFVSRTGELFF. The CDR3 coding sequence is TGTGCCTGGAGTTTTGTAAGCCGAACCGGGGAGCTGTTTTTT.